These T cell receptor beta chains were read from a single sample in a study of regulatory T cells in long-lasting Graves disease. Each CDR3 protein is one row after TCRdb ran MiXCR on the multiplex PCR reads. Among around 400,000 distinct CDR3 sequences, more than 20% were seen once, and the ten largest hold roughly a quarter. Sequenced material: peripheral blood mononuclear cells (PBMCs), taken when the disease was refractory, from a patient treated with antithyroid drugs. These receptors originate from a woman aged 40-49 years with Graves disease. Each CDR3 is given with its conserved first and last residue. D genes are given only for firm matches. Clone size appears in some rows only: once, few, many, or a class for an expanded clone.

>TRBV20-1|TRBJ2-7|-|few|13
TGCAGTGCTAAAAACGGCGTATACTACGAGCAGTACTTC
CSAKNGVYYEQYF
>TRBV12-3/TRBV12-4|TRBJ2-5|-|-|14
TGTGCCAGCAGCGCAATGATGGGGGGAGAGACCCAGTACTTC
CASSAMMGGETQYF
>TRBV28|TRBJ1-5|TRBD1|-|15
TGTGCCAGCGGACGGACAGGGGCCTTAAATCAGCCCCAGCATTTT
CASGRTGALNQPQHF
>TRBV12-3/TRBV12-4|TRBJ1-4|TRBD1|many|14
TGTGCCAGCAGTTTTCATGACAGGGGGGCGAAACTGTTTTTT
CASSFHDRGAKLFF
>TRBV29-1|TRBJ1-2|-|many|12
TGCAGCGTGGCAGGGGACCACTATGGCTACACCTTC
CSVAGDHYGYTF
>TRBV15|TRBJ1-1|TRBD1|many|17
TGTGCCACCAGCCCATCCCCCGGGGACAGGACAAACACTGAAGCTTTCTTT
CATSPSPGDRTNTEAFF
>TRBV11-2|TRBJ1-3|-|-|12
TGTGCCAGCAGCTTCGCGAGAAACACCATATATTTT
CASSFARNTIYF
>TRBV12-3/TRBV12-4|TRBJ2-7|TRBD2|many|16
TGTGCCAGCAGCCCGGGACTAGCGGGACGTACCTACGAGCAGTACTTC
CASSPGLAGRTYEQYF
>TRBV29-1|TRBJ2-7|-|many|13
TGCAGCGTTGAGCTACTAGCAGGATACGAGCAGTACTTC
CSVELLAGYEQYF
>TRBV6-2/TRBV6-3|TRBJ2-2|TRBD2|few|18
TGTGCCAGCAGTTACTCGAGTAAGACTAGCGTGAACACCGGGGAGCTGTTTTTT
CASSYSSKTSVNTGELFF
>TRBV5-1|TRBJ2-2|-|-|16
TGCGCCAACAGCTTGGTCTGGGCCCCGAGATCCGGGGAGCTGTTTTTT
CANSLVWAPRSGELFF
>TRBV28|TRBJ2-7|TRBD1|many|16
TGTGCCAGCAGCCCAACCGGACAGGAGAGCTCCTACGAGCAGTACTTC
CASSPTGQESSYEQYF
>TRBV20-1|TRBJ1-6|-|few|15
TGCAGTGCTAGAGATCCTAGCAGGATCAATTCACCCCTCCACTTT
CSARDPSRINSPLHF
>TRBV6-4|TRBJ1-1|TRBD1|-|14
TGTGCCAGCAGCCCGGGACAGCCGGGCCCTGAAGCTTTCTTT
CASSPGQPGPEAFF
>TRBV28|TRBJ1-1|TRBD1|many|15
TGTGCCAGCAGTTTCCTAGGACAGGGCATCACTGAAGCTTTCTTT
CASSFLGQGITEAFF
>TRBV4-1|TRBJ2-5|-|-|13
TGCGCCAGCAGCCAAGTGGGATCGGAGACCCAGTACTTC
CASSQVGSETQYF
>TRBV20-1|TRBJ2-2|-|few|13
TGCAGTATCTCCCACCCGAACACCGGGGAGCTGTTTTTT
CSISHPNTGELFF
>TRBV28|TRBJ1-3|-|many|15
TGTGCCAGCAGTTCTTGGGAGTATGGGGGAAACACCATATATTTT
CASSSWEYGGNTIYF
>TRBV6-2/TRBV6-3|TRBJ1-2|TRBD1|-|15
TGTGCCAGCAGTTACGCGGGGGTCCAGGGGGGAGGCTACACCTTC
CASSYAGVQGGGYTF
>TRBV3-1|TRBJ1-6|-|-|14
TGTGCCAGCAGCCAAGGCGGACAAAATTCACCCCTCCACTTT
CASSQGGQNSPLHF
>TRBV6-5|TRBJ2-2|-|many|14
TGTGCCAGCAGTTACGGATATAACACCGGGGAGCTGTTTTTT
CASSYGYNTGELFF
>TRBV15|TRBJ1-1|-|many|15
TGTGCCACCAGCTTCACCGAGATCCCGAACACTGAAGCTTTCTTT
CATSFTEIPNTEAFF
>TRBV25-1|TRBJ1-1|-|-|15
TGTGCCAGCAGTGAATCCGTGCTGAGCGAACGAAGAGCTTTCTTT
CASSESVLSERRAFF
>TRBV20-1|TRBJ2-5|TRBD2|-|13
TGCAGTGCGCAGAGCGGGATTCAAGAGACCCAGTACTTC
CSAQSGIQETQYF
>TRBV6-1|TRBJ2-7|-|many|13
TGTGCCAGCATTCCTCTTCCCCCGGGGGAGCAGTACTTC
CASIPLPPGEQYF
>TRBV27|TRBJ1-4|-|-|16
TGTGCCAGCCTCCCCGGGGGAAGTATACCTAATGAAAAACTGTTTTTT
CASLPGGSIPNEKLFF
>TRBV5-1|TRBJ1-2|-|many|13
TGCGCCAGCAGCTTGATAGGGGCTGAAGGCTACACCTTC
CASSLIGAEGYTF
>TRBV11-2|TRBJ2-3|-|-|14
TGTGCCAGCAGCTTCGGCGGGGTTGGGGATACGCAGTATTTT
CASSFGGVGDTQYF
>TRBV6-1|TRBJ2-7|-|many|15
TGTGCCAGCAGACCCTTGGGCCTAGGCTCCTACGAGCAGTACTTC
CASRPLGLGSYEQYF
>TRBV6-2/TRBV6-3|TRBJ1-1|TRBD1|-|11
TGTGCCAGCAGTTGGACAGGGCGAGCTTTCTTT
CASSWTGRAFF
>TRBV19|TRBJ2-7|-|few|15
TGTGCCAGTAGTTTAGGGACATCCGCCTCCTACGAGCAGTACTTC
CASSLGTSASYEQYF
>TRBV9|TRBJ2-7|-|-|15
TGTGCCAGCAGCGTAGGGGGAGACTACCAATACGAGCAGTACTTC
CASSVGGDYQYEQYF
>TRBV28|TRBJ1-2|-|many|14
TGTGCCAGCAGGCTACAGGGAGGCGAAAGTGGCTACACCTTC
CASRLQGGESGYTF
>TRBV27|TRBJ2-2|TRBD1|few|15
TGTGCCAGCAGAATACAGGGGGCTAGTACCGGGGAGCTGTTTTTT
CASRIQGASTGELFF
>TRBV12-3/TRBV12-4|TRBJ2-2|-|many|13
TGTGCCAGCAGTTTAGTTCGGGCCGGGGAGCTGTTTTTT
CASSLVRAGELFF
>TRBV28|TRBJ2-5|-|many|18
TGTGCCAGCAGTCGAGGGAAGGTCTTTTCACGTAGCCAAGAGACCCAGTACTTC
CASSRGKVFSRSQETQYF
>TRBV12-3/TRBV12-4|TRBJ1-4|TRBD1|many|14
TGTGCCACTGGGACAGGTTTAACTAATGAAAAACTGTTTTTT
CATGTGLTNEKLFF
>TRBV20-1|TRBJ2-2|TRBD2|-|15
TGCAGTGCTAGTCGTCCTAGCGGCAACACCGGGGAGCTGTTTTTT
CSASRPSGNTGELFF
>TRBV10-2|TRBJ1-5|-|-|12
TGCGCCAGCATTGGGTCCAGTGGTGCCCAGCATTTT
CASIGSSGAQHF
>TRBV6-1|TRBJ1-4|TRBD1|many|14
TGTGCCAGCAGGGGACAGGTCGACAATGAAAAACTGTTTTTT
CASRGQVDNEKLFF
>TRBV6-1|TRBJ2-7|TRBD2|many|14
TGTGCCAGCAGACCAACCGGGACTAGCCGCGAGCAGTACTTC
CASRPTGTSREQYF
>TRBV6-2/TRBV6-3|TRBJ2-3|TRBD2|few|14
TGTGCCAGCAGTTACGGACTAGCGGCCGGATCGCAGTATTTT
CASSYGLAAGSQYF
>TRBV4-1|TRBJ2-6|-|-|16
TGCGCCAGCAGCCAAAAACAGGGAACTGGGGCCAACGTCCTGACTTTC
CASSQKQGTGANVLTF
>TRBV12-3/TRBV12-4|TRBJ2-7|TRBD1|-|16
TGTGCCAGCAGCCTCCACAGGGGGACAGGGATCTACGAGCAGTACTTC
CASSLHRGTGIYEQYF
>TRBV11-2|TRBJ2-7|TRBD1|few|16
TGTGCCAGCAGCTTATATGATGGGACAGGGGGGTACGAGCAGTACTTC
CASSLYDGTGGYEQYF
>TRBV28|TRBJ1-2|-|many|14
TGTGCCAGCAGCCTCAGAACCTCCTCCTCCGGCTACACCTTC
CASSLRTSSSGYTF
>TRBV20-1|TRBJ1-2|TRBD1|many|15
TGCAGTGCTGGCCCTAGGGACAGGGTGCTTCATGGCTACACCTTC
CSAGPRDRVLHGYTF
>TRBV6-2/TRBV6-3|TRBJ1-2|-|-|11
TGTGCCAGCAGCCGACAGGAGGGCTACACCTTC
CASSRQEGYTF
>TRBV29-1|TRBJ2-2|-|-|11
TGCAGCGTTTGGGGGTCCGCAGAGCTGTTTTTT
CSVWGSAELFF
>TRBV12-3/TRBV12-4|TRBJ2-7|-|many|14
TGTGCCACAGCGGACCGGGGGCGTTTTAGCGAGCAGTACTTC
CATADRGRFSEQYF
>TRBV20-1|TRBJ2-2|TRBD2|-|16
TGCAGTGCTAGAGTTATCCTAGCGGGAAACACCGGGGAGCTGTTTTTT
CSARVILAGNTGELFF
>TRBV13|TRBJ2-1|TRBD2|-|16
TGTGCCAGCAGCTCGGCTAGCGGGTTCCCGGGCAATGAGCAGTTCTTC
CASSSASGFPGNEQFF
>TRBV7-9|TRBJ1-2|TRBD1|-|14
TGTGCCAGCAGCCCCCCCTTGTCAGGACAGGGGGCCACCTTC
CASSPPLSGQGATF
>TRBV3-1|TRBJ2-5|-|-|18
TGTGCCAGCAGCCAAGATATCTCAGGGCCTGGCACCCAAGAGACCCAGTACTTC
CASSQDISGPGTQETQYF
>TRBV13|TRBJ1-6|-|many|13
TGTGCCAGCTCGAGGGACCTTAATTCACCCCTCCACTTT
CASSRDLNSPLHF
>TRBV28|TRBJ2-5|-|few|16
TGTGCCAGCAGGGGTAGGGGGACATACTGGATTGGGACCCAGTACTTC
CASRGRGTYWIGTQYF
>TRBV2|TRBJ1-1|-|many|15
TGTGCCAGCAGTACATCAGAAAACATGAACACTGAAGCTTTCTTT
CASSTSENMNTEAFF
>TRBV9|TRBJ1-1|-|-|14
TGTGCCAGCAGCCCGATTGGGACTGCCACTGAAGCTTTCTTT
CASSPIGTATEAFF